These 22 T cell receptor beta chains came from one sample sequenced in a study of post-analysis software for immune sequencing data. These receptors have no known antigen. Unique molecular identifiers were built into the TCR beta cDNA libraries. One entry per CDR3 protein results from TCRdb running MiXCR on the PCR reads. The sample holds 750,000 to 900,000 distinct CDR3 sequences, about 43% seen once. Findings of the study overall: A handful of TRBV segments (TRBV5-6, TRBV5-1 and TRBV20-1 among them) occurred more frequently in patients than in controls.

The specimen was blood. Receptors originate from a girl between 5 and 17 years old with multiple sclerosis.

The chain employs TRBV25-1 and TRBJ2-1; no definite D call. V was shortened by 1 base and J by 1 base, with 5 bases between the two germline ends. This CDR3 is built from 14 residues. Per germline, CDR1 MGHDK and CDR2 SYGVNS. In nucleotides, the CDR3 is TGTGCCAGCAGTGAATTTCAGTCCTACAATGAGCAGTTCTTC. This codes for CASSEFQSYNEQFF.

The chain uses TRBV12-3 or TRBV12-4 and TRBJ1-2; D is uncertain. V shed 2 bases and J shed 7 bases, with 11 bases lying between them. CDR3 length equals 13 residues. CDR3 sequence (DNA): TGTGCCAGCAGTTTACAGCATACGGGTGGCTACACCTTC. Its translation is CASSLQHTGGYTF.

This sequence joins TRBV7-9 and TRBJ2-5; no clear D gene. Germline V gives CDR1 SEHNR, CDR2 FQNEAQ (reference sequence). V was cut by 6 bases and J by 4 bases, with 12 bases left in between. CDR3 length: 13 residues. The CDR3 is CASSSGWGETQYF. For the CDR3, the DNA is TGTGCCAGCAGTTCCGGGTGGGGAGAGACCCAGTACTTC.

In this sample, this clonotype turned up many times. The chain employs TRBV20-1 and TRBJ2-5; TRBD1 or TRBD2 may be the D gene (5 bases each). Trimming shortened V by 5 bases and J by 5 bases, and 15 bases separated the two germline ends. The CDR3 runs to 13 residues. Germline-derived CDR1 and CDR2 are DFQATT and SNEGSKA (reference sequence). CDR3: CSALTTGRETQYF. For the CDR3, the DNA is TGCAGTGCTCTCACGACGGGACGGGAGACCCAGTACTTC.

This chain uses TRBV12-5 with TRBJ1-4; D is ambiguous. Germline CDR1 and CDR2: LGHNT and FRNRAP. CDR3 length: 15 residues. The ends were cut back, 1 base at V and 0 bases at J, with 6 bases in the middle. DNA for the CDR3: TGTGCTAGTGGTTTGGGGACGGCAACTAATGAAAAACTGTTTTTT. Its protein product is CASGLGTATNEKLFF.

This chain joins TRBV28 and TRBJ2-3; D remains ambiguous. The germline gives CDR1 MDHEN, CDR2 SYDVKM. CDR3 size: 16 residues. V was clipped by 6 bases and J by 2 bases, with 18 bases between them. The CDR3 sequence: CASSSPLLGNTDTQYF. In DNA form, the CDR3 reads TGTGCCAGCAGCTCCCCCCTACTTGGGAACACAGATACGCAGTATTTT.

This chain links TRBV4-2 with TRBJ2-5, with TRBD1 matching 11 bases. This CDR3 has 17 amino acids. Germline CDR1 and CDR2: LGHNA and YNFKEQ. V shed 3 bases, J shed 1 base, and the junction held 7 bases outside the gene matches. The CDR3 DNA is TGTGCCAGCAGCCAGGACAAGGGACAGGGGGTCCAAGAGACCCAGTACTTC. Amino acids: CASSQDKGQGVQETQYF.

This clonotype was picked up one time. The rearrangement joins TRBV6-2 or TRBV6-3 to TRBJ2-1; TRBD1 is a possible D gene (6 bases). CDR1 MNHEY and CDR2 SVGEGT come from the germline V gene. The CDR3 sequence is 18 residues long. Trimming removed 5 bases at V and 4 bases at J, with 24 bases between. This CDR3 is CASSGLPWAGAKYNEQFF. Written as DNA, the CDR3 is TGTGCCAGCAGTGGACTCCCTTGGGCAGGGGCAAAATACAATGAGCAGTTCTTC.

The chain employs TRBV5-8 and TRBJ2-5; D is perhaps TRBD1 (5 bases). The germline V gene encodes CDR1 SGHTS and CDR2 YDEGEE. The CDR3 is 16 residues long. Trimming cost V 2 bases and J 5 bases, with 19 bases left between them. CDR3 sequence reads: CASSLGVTRKRETQYF. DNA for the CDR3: TGTGCCAGCAGCTTAGGGGTGACGCGAAAGAGGGAGACCCAGTACTTC. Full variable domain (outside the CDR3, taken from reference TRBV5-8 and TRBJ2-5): EAGVTQSPTHLIKTRGQQATLRCSPISGHTSVYWYQQALGLGLQFLLWYDEGEERNRGNFPPRFSGRQFPNYSSELNVNALELEDSALYLCASSLGVTRKRETQYFGPGTRLLVL.

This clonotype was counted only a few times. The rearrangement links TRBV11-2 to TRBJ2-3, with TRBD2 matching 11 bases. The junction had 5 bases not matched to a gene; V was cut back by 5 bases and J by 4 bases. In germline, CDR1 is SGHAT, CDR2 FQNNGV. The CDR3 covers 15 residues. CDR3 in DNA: TGTGCCAGCAGCCGACTAGCGGGACGACCAGATACGCAGTATTTT. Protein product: CASSRLAGRPDTQYF.

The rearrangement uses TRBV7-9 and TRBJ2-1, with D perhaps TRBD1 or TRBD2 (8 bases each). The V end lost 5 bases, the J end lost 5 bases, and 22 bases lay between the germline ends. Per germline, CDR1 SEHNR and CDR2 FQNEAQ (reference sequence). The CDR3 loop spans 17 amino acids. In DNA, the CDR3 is TGTGCCAGCAGCACAGGGGGACTAGGGGATCTGGACAATGAGCAGTTCTTC. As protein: CASSTGGLGDLDNEQFF.

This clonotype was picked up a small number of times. The CDR3 protein is CSASALGRSGNEQFF. In DNA form, the CDR3 reads TGCAGTGCTAGCGCGCTAGGCCGATCTGGCAATGAGCAGTTCTTC. The chain employs TRBV20-1 and TRBJ2-1, with unresolved D. Germline lookup yields CDR1 DFQATT and CDR2 SNEGSKA (reference sequence). Trimming removed 3 bases at V and 6 bases at J, with 18 bases between. CDR3 size: 15 residues.

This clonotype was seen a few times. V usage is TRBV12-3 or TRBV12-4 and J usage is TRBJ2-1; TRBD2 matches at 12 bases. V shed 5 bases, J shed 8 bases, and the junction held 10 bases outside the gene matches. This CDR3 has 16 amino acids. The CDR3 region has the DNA TGTGCCAGCAGTCCCCTAGCGGGAGGGCAATTCGATGAGCAGTTCTTC. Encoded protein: CASSPLAGGQFDEQFF.

The CDR3: CATSRNTPYRGRLETQYF. The CDR3 bases are TGTGCCACCAGCAGAAATACCCCATACAGGGGGCGGTTAGAGACCCAGTACTTC. V gene TRBV15 combines with J gene TRBJ2-5, with 9 positions matching TRBD1. CDR3 length: 18 amino acids. V trimming: 2 bases; J trimming: 4 bases; junction bases outside the gene matches: 14. Germline-derived CDR1 and CDR2 are LNHNV and YYDKDF (reference sequence).

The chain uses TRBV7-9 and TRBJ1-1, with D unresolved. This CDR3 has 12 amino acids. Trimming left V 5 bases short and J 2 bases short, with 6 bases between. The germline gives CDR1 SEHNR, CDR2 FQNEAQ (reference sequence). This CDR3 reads CASSTRNTEAFF. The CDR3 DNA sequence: TGTGCCAGCAGCACCAGAAACACTGAAGCTTTCTTT.

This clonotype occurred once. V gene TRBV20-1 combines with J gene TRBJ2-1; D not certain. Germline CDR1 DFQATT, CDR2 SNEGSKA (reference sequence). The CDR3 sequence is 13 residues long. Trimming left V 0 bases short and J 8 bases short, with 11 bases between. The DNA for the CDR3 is TGCAGTGCTAGAGATCCCGCCAAGGATGAGCAGTTCTTC. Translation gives CSARDPAKDEQFF.

In DNA, the CDR3 is TGTGCCAGCAGCTTAGCGGGACCGAGAACTGGGGCCAACGTCCTGACTTTC. Its protein is CASSLAGPRTGANVLTF. The gene calls are TRBV7-9 and TRBJ2-6; possibly TRBD1 or TRBD2 for D (5 bases each). CDR3 length: 17 amino acids. The germline CDR1 and CDR2 sequences are SEHNR and FQNEAQ (reference sequence). V was clipped by 0 bases and J by 2 bases, with 11 bases between them.

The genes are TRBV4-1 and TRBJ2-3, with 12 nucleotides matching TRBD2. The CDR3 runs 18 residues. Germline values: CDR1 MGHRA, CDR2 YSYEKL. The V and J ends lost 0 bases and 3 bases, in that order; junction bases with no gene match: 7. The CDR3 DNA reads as TGCGCCAGCAGCCAAGATAACCTAGCGGGAGGGTTGACAGATACGCAGTATTTT. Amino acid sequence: CASSQDNLAGGLTDTQYF.

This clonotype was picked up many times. The CDR3 sequence is CASSLAGFSYEQYF. Here the CDR3 DNA reads TGTGCCAGCAGTTTAGCCGGGTTCTCCTACGAGCAGTACTTC. The chain joins TRBV27 to TRBJ2-7; no definite D call. CDR1 is MNHEY, CDR2 SMNVEV, per germline (reference sequence). Trimming removed 2 bases from V and 0 bases from J, with 8 bases in between. This CDR3 has 14 residues.

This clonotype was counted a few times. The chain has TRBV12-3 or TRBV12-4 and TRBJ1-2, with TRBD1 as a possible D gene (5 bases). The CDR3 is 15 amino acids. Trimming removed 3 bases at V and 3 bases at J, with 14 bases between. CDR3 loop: CASSFGDGQHYGYTF. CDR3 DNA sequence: TGTGCCAGCAGTTTCGGGGACGGCCAGCACTATGGCTACACCTTC.

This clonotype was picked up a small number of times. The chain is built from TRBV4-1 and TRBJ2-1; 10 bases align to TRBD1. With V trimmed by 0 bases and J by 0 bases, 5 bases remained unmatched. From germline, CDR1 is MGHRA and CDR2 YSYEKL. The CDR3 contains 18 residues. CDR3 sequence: CASSQEGTGASSYNEQFF. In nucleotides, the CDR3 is TGCGCCAGCAGCCAAGAGGGGACAGGGGCCAGCTCCTACAATGAGCAGTTCTTC.

Here the CDR3 reads CASSQKGLAGRETQYF. DNA for the CDR3: TGTGCCAGCAGCCAGAAGGGACTAGCGGGACGTGAGACCCAGTACTTC. The rearrangement links TRBV7-2 to TRBJ2-4, with 13 bases that match TRBD2. The J call could be wrong; TRBJ2-5 is a better fit for the DNA end. The CDR3 covers 16 residues. CDR1 and CDR2 (germline): SGHTA, FQGNSA.